This section outlines one T cell receptor beta chain sequence together with its context. Its cognate antigen is unknown. TCRdb re-called the 5' RACE reads with MiXCR, one entry per CDR3 protein. This sample has 90,000 to 130,000 distinct CDR3 sequences, with approximately 8.4% found just once. The V segment lost 5 bases and the J segment 3 bases; nucleotides outside the gene matches: 9. The V gene's germline CDR1 is MNHEY and CDR2 SMNVEV (reference sequence). The CDR3 has 15 amino acids. The data stem from a study of T cells after yellow fever vaccination. Study-level results: Contamination by abundant bulk-population clonotypes could be present in FACS-sorted repertoires.

The J gene is TRBJ2-7, the V gene TRBV27; TRBD2 matches 8 bases. The clonotype comes from a man younger than 45 who received the YFV17D yellow fever vaccine. Sequencing was performed on CD8+ T cells sorted from PBMCs, taken 45 days after the yellow fever booster vaccination. The CDR3 region has the DNA TGTGCCAGCAGTCTCAAGGGACTAGGGCTCTACGAGCAGTACTTC. As protein: CASSLKGLGLYEQYF.